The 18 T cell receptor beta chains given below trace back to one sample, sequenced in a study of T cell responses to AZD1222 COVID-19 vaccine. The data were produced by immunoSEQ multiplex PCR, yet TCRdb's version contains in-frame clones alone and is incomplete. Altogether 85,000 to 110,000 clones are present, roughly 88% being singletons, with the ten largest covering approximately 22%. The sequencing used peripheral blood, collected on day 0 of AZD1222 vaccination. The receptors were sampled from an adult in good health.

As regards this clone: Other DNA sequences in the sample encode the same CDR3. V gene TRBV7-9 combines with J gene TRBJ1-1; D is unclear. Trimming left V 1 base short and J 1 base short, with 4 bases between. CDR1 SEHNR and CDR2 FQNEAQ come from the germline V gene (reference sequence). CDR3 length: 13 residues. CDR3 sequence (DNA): TGTGCCAGCAGCTTAGAGGGGAACACTGAAGCTTTCTTT. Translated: CASSLEGNTEAFF.

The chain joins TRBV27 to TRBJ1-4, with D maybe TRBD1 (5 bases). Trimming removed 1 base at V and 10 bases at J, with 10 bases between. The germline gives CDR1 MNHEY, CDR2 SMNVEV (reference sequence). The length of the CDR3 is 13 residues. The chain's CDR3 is CASSLFRDVKLFF. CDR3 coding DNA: TGTGCCAGCAGTTTATTCCGGGACGTAAAACTGTTTTTT. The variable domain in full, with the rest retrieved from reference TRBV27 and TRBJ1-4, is EAQVTQNPRYLITVTGKKLTVTCSQNMNHEYMSWYRQDPGLGLRQIYYSMNVEVTDKGDVPEGYKVSRKEKRNFPLILESPSPNQTSLYFCASSLFRDVKLFFGSGTQLSVL.

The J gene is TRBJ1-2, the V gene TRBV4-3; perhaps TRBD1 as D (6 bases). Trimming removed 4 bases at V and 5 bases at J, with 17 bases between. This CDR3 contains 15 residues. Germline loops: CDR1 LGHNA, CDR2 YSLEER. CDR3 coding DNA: TGCGCCAGCAGCCCTACCGGGACAACTTCGTATGGCTACACCTTC. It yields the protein CASSPTGTTSYGYTF.

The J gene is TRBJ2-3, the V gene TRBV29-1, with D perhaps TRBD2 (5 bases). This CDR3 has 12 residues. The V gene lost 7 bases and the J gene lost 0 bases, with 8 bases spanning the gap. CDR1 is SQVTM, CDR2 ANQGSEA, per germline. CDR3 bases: TGCAGCGCTAGGACTAGCACAGATACGCAGTATTTT. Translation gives CSARTSTDTQYF.

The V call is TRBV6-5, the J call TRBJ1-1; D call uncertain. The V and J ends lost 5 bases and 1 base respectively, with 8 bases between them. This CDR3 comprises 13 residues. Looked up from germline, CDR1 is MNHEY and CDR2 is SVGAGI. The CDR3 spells CASSIQPNTEAFF. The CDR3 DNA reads TGTGCCAGCAGTATACAGCCGAACACTGAAGCTTTCTTT.

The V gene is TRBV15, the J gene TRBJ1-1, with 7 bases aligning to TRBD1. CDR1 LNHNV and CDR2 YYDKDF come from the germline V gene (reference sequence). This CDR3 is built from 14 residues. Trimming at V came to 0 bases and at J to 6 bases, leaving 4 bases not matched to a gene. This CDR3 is CATSRDDRAAEAFF. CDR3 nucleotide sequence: TGTGCCACCAGCAGAGACGACAGGGCTGCTGAAGCTTTCTTT.

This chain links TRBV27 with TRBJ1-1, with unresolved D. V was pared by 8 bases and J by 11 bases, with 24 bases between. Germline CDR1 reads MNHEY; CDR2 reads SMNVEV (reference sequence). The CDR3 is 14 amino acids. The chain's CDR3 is CASGPFGDPSRAFF. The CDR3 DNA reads TGTGCCAGCGGTCCTTTCGGGGATCCCTCCCGGGCTTTCTTT.

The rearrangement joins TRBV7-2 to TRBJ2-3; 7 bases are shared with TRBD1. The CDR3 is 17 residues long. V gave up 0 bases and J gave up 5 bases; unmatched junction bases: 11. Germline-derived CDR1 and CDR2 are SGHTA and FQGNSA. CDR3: CASSLAGRGNAGDTQYF. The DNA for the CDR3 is TGTGCCAGCAGCTTAGCGGGCAGGGGGAATGCGGGAGATACGCAGTATTTT.

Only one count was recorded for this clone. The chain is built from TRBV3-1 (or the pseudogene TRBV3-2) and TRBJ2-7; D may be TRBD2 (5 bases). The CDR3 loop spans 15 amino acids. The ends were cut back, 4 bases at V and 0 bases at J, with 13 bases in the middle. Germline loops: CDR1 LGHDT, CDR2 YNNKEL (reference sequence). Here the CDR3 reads CASSPNNGLSYEQYF. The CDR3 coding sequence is TGTGCCAGCAGCCCAAATAATGGACTCTCCTACGAGCAGTACTTC.

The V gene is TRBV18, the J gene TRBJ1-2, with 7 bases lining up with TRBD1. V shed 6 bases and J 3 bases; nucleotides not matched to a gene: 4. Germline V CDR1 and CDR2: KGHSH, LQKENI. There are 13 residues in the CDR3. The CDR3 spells CASSGQGDYGYTF. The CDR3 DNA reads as TGTGCCAGCTCGGGGCAGGGGGACTATGGCTACACCTTC.

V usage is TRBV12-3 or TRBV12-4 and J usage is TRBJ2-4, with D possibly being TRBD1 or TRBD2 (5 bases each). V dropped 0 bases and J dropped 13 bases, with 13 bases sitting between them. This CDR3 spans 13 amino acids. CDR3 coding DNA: TGTGCCAGCAGTTTAGCCCTCCGGGACGGACAGTACTTC. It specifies CASSLALRDGQYF.

In DNA form, the CDR3 reads TGTGCCAGCAGCTTGGATCAGAATCCCACAGATACGCAGTATTTT. It encodes CASSLDQNPTDTQYF. V is TRBV5-4 and J is TRBJ2-3; D gene uncertain. The length of the CDR3 is 15 residues. Germline CDR1 SGHNT, CDR2 YYREEE (reference sequence). Trimming removed 0 bases from V and 2 bases from J, with 10 bases in between.

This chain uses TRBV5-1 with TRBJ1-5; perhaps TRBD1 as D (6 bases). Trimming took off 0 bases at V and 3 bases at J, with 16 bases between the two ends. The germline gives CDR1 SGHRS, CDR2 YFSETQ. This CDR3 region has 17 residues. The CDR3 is CASSLEPRTVSNQPQHF. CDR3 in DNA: TGCGCCAGCAGCTTGGAGCCGAGGACAGTTTCCAATCAGCCCCAGCATTTT.

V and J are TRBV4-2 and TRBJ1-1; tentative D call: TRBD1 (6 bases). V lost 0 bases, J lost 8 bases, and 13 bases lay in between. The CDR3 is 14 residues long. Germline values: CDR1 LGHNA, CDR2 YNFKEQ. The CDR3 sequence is CASSQDVVRGEAFF. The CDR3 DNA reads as TGTGCCAGCAGCCAAGATGTTGTCAGGGGAGAAGCTTTCTTT.

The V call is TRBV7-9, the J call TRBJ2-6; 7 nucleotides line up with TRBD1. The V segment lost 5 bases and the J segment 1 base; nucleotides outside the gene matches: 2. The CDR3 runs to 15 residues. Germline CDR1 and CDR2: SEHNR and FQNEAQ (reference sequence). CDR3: CASSEQGSGANVLTF. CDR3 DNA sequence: TGTGCCAGCAGCGAACAGGGGTCTGGGGCCAACGTCCTGACTTTC.

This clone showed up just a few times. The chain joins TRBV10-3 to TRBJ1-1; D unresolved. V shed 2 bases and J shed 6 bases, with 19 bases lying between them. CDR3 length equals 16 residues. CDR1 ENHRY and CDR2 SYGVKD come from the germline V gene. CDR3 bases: TGTGCCATCAGTGAGCCTCTTGGGGTGTCGACCCCTGAAGCTTTCTTT. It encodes CAISEPLGVSTPEAFF.

Here the CDR3 reads CASSLSGPNGRPQHF. The CDR3 nucleotides are TGTGCCAGCAGTTTATCTGGACCGAACGGCAGGCCCCAGCATTTT. J is TRBJ1-5 and V is TRBV28; D is ambiguous. V was trimmed by 1 base and J by 9 bases, leaving 16 bases between them. In germline, CDR1 is MDHEN, CDR2 SYDVKM. CDR3 length: 15 residues.

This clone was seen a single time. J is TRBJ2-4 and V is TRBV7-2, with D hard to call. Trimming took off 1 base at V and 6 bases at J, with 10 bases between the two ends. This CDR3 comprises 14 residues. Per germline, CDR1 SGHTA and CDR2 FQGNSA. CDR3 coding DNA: TGTGCCAGCAGCTTAGAGGGCGGTGTAAACATTCAGTACTTC. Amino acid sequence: CASSLEGGVNIQYF.